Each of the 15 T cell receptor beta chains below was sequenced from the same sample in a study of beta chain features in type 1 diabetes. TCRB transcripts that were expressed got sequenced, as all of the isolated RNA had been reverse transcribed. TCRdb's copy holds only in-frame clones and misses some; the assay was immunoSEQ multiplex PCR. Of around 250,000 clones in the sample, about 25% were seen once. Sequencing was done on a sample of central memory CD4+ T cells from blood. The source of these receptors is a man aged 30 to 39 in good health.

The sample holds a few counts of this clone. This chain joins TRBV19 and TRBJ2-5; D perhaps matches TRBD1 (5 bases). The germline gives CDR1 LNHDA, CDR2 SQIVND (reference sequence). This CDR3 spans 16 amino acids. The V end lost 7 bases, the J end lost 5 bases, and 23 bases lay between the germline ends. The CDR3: CASIESQGTGVETQYF. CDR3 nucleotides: TGTGCCAGTATTGAATCCCAGGGTACGGGTGTGGAGACCCAGTACTTC. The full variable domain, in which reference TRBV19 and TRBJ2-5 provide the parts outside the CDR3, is DGGITQSPKYLFRKEGQNVTLSCEQNLNHDAMYWYRQDPGQGLRLIYYSQIVNDFQKGDIAEGYSVSREKKESFPLTVTSAQKNPTAFYLCASIESQGTGVETQYFGPGTRLLVL.

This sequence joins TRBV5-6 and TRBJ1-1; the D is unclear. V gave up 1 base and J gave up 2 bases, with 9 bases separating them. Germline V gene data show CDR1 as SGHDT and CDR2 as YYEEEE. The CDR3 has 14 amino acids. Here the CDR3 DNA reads TGTGCCAGCAGCTTGATGAGGAAAAACACTGAAGCTTTCTTT. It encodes CASSLMRKNTEAFF.

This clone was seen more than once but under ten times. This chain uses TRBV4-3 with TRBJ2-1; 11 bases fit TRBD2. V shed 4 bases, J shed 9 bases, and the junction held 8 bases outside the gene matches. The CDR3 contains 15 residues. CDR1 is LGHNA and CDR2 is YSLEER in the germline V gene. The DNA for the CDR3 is TGCGCCAGCAGCCTGGGACTAGCGGTGTCTGGTGAGCAGTTCTTC. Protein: CASSLGLAVSGEQFF.

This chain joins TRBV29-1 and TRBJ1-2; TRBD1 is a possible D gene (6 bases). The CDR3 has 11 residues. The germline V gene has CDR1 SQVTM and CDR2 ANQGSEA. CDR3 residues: CATSGDYGYTF. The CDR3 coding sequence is TGCGCGACCTCAGGGGACTATGGCTACACCTTC.

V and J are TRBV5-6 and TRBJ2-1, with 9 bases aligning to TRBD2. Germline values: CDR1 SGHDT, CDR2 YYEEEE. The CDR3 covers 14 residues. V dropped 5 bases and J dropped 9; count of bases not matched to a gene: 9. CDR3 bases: TGTGCCAGCAGAGGCGGGAGGGCCGGTGGTGAGCAGTTCTTC. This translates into CASRGGRAGGEQFF.

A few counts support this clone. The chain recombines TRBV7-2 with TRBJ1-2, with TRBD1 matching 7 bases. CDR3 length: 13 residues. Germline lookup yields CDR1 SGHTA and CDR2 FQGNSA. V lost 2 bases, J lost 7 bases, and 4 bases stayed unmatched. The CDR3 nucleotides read TGTGCCAGCAGCTTAACAGGGGAGAGTGGCTACACCTTC. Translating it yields CASSLTGESGYTF.

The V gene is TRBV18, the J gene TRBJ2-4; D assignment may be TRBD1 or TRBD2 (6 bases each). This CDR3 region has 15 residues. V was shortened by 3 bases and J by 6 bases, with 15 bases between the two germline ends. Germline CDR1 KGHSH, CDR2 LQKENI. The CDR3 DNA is TGTGCCAGCTCACCCGGAACGGGGGCGCTAAACATTCAGTACTTC. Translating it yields CASSPGTGALNIQYF. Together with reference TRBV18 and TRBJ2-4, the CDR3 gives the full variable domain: NAGVMQNPRHLVRRRGQEARLRCSPMKGHSHVYWYRQLPEEGLKFMVYLQKENIIDESGMPKERFSAEFPKEGPSILRIQQVVRGDSAAYFCASSPGTGALNIQYFGAGTRLSVL.

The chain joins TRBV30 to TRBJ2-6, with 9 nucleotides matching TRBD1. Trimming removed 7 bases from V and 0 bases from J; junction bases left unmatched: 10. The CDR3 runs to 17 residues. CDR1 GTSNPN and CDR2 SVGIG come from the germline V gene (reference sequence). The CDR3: CAYRRGQGTSGANVLTF. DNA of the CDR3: TGTGCCTACCGTCGGGGACAGGGAACCTCTGGGGCCAACGTCCTGACTTTC.

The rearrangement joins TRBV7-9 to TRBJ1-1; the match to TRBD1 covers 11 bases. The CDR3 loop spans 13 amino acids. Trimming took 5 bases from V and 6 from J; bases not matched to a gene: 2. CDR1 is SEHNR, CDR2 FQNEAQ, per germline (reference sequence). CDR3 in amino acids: CASSLGQGAEAFF. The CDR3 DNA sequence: TGTGCCAGCAGCCTGGGACAGGGGGCTGAAGCTTTCTTT. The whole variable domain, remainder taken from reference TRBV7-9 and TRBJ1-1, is DTGVSQNPRHKITKRGQNVTFRCDPISEHNRLYWYRQTLGQGPEFLTYFQNEAQLEKSRLLSDRFSAERPKGSFSTLEIQRTEQGDSAMYLCASSLGQGAEAFFGQGTRLTVV.

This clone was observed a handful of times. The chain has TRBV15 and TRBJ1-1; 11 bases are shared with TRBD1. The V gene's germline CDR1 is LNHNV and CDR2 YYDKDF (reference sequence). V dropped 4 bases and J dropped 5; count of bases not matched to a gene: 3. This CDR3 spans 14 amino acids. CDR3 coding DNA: TGTGCCACCAGCACCCGGGACAGGGGGACTGAAGCTTTCTTT. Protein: CATSTRDRGTEAFF.

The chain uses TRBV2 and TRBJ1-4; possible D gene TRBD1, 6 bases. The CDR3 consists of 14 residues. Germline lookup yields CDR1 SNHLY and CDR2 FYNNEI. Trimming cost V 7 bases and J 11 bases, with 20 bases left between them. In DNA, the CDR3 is TGTGCCAGCAACACCCTCAGGACAGATTACAAACTGTTTTTT. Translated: CASNTLRTDYKLFF.

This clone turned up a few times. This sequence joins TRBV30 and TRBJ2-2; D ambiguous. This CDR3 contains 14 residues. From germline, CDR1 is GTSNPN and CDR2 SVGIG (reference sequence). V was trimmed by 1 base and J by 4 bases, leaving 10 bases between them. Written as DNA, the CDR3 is TGTGCCTGGAGTGGCCGTACGAGCACCGGGGAGCTGTTTTTT. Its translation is CAWSGRTSTGELFF.

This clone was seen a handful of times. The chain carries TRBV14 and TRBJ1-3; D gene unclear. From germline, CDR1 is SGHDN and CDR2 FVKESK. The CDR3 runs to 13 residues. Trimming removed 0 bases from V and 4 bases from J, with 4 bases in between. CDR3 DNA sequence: TGTGCCAGCAGCCAAGACCAGGGAAACACCATATATTTT. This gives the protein CASSQDQGNTIYF. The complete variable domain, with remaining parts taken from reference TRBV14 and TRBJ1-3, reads EAGVTQFPSHSVIEKGQTVTLRCDPISGHDNLYWYRRVMGKEIKFLLHFVKESKQDESGMPNNRFLAERTGGTYSTLKVQPAELEDSGVYFCASSQDQGNTIYFGEGSWLTVV.

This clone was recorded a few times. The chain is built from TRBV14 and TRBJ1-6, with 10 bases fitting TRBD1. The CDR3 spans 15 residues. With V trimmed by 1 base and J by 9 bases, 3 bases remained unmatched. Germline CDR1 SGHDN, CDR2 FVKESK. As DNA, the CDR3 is TGTGCCAGCAGCCAAGCCCGGGACAGGGGTTCACCCCTCCACTTT. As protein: CASSQARDRGSPLHF.

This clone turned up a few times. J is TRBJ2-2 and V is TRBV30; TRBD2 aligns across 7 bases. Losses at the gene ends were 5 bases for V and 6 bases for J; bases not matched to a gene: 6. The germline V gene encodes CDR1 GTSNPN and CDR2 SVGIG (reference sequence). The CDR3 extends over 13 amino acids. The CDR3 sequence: CAWARAGAGELFF. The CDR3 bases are TGTGCCTGGGCCCGGGCGGGAGCCGGGGAGCTGTTTTTT.